This TCR beta chain is from a study of cytomegalovirus exposure and HLA in healthy donors. Findings and caveats of the study: Investigators reported some 150 TCR beta chains as tied to cytomegalovirus. Some public TCRs appeared in many individuals, while most sequences were rare.

Looked up from germline, CDR1 is SGDLS and CDR2 is YYNGEE. The CDR3 is 13 amino acids. The ends were cut back, 7 bases at V and 6 bases at J, with 16 bases in the middle. Remarks on this clone: The antigen remains undetermined.

Repertoires were generated with immunoSEQ multiplex PCR, while TCRdb's copy carries only in-frame clones and drops some. This table holds 130,000 to 150,000 clones, roughly 87% found once. The sample was PBMCs. The genes are TRBV9 and TRBJ1-1; D remains ambiguous. The TCR originated in a man aged 18 to 35 in good health and CMV-seropositive. CDR3 DNA: TGTGCCAGCTCCTCCGGCGGGATTGCTGAAGCTTTCTTT. Its translation: CASSSGGIAEAFF.